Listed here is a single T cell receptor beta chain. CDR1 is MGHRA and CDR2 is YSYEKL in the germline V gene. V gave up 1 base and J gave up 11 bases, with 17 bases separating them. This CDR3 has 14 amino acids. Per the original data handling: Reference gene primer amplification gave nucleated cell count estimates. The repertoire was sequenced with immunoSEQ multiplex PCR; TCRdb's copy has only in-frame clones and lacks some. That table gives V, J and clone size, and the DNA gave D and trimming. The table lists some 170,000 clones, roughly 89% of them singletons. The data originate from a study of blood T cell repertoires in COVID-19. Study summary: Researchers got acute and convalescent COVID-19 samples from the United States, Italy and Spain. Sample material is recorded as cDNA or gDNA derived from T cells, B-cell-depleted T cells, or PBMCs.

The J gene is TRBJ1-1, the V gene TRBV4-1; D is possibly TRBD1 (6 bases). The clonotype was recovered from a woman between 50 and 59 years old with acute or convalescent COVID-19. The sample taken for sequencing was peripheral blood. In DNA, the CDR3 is TGCGCCAGCAGCCAAGCACGTTCCGGGACATCGGCTTTCTTT. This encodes CASSQARSGTSAFF.